This paragraph reports one T cell receptor beta chain. Germline loops: CDR1 WSHSY, CDR2 SAAADI. This CDR3 has 17 residues. Trimming stripped 4 bases from V and 2 bases from J, with 18 bases between. The sample comes from a study of blood T cell repertoires in COVID-19. Original methodology: Cell counts per sample came from amplifying reference gene primers. Here immunoSEQ multiplex PCR was the method, and the copy in TCRdb shows in-frame clones only, minus some. V, J and clone size derive from that table, while D and trimming were established from the DNA sequence. In the table there are around 150,000 clones, nearly 80% of which are singletons.

Sequences were obtained from peripheral blood. The chain employs TRBV10-2 and TRBJ1-5, with D unresolved. This receptor was taken from a woman of 80 years or more with acute or convalescent COVID-19. The CDR3 reads CASSVQRATSGNQPQHF. The CDR3 DNA reads as TGCGCCAGCAGTGTACAGAGGGCCACCTCGGGCAATCAGCCCCAGCATTTT.